This is a list of T cell receptor beta chains from one sample in a study of blood T cell repertoires in COVID-19. The table came from immunoSEQ multiplex PCR; TCRdb's copy has only in-frame clones and leaves some out. Of tens of thousands of clones in the sample, around 74% were seen once. The sample was peripheral blood. All receptors come from a man in his 70s with COVID-19, enrolled during active disease. Both conserved end residues are part of each CDR3. Fields, in order: D gene, clone size, V gene, J gene, CDR3 length, CDR3 protein, CDR3 DNA. D genes are given only for firm matches. For some rows the clone size is stated as once, few or many, or as a class when expanded; others skip it.

TRBD2	-	TRBV2	TRBJ2-1	15	CASSEVAGVNNEQFF	TGTGCCAGCAGTGAAGTAGCGGGAGTGAACAATGAGCAGTTCTTC
-	-	TRBV5-6	TRBJ1-6	14	CASSLAGAGSPLHF	TGTGCCAGCAGCTTGGCAGGGGCCGGTTCACCCCTCCACTTT
TRBD1	-	TRBV6-5	TRBJ1-2	14	CASSRTGGDYGYTF	TGTGCCAGCAGTCGGACAGGGGGAGACTATGGCTACACCTTC
-	-	TRBV9	TRBJ1-2	16	CASSVGTSGWAYGYTF	TGTGCCAGCAGCGTAGGGACCTCGGGGTGGGCCTATGGCTACACCTTC
-	-	TRBV5-4	TRBJ1-1	11	CASSFEAEAFF	TGTGCCAGCAGCTTTGAGGCTGAAGCTTTCTTT
-	few	TRBV5-4	TRBJ2-7	14	CASSIAGSSYEQYF	TGTGCCAGCAGCATCGCCGGGAGCTCCTACGAGCAGTACTTC
-	once	TRBV28	TRBJ2-1	14	CASSLLDRYNEQFF	TGTGCCAGCAGTTTACTTGACAGGTACAATGAGCAGTTCTTC
-	-	TRBV7-2	TRBJ2-7	15	CASSPSGSGIGEQYF	TGTGCCAGCAGTCCTTCGGGGTCCGGGATTGGGGAGCAGTACTTC
TRBD2	-	TRBV20-1	TRBJ2-1	16	CSASSSGRVLYNEQFF	TGCAGTGCTAGTTCTAGCGGGAGGGTGCTTTACAATGAGCAGTTCTTC
-	-	TRBV9	TRBJ1-1	14	CASSVGRTDTEAFF	TGTGCCAGCAGCGTAGGAAGGACAGATACTGAAGCTTTCTTT
TRBD2	few	TRBV28	TRBJ2-3	14	CASHLAGPTDTQYF	TGTGCCAGTCACTTAGCGGGACCCACAGATACGCAGTATTTT
-	few	TRBV29-1	TRBJ2-7	13	CSAAMERRGEQYF	TGCAGCGCTGCTATGGAGCGTAGGGGCGAGCAGTACTTC
-	once	TRBV24-1	TRBJ1-5	13	CATSEFTGQPQHF	TGTGCCACCAGTGAGTTTACTGGTCAGCCCCAGCATTTT
TRBD2	few	TRBV9	TRBJ2-5	16	CASSAQTSGSWETQYF	TGTGCCAGCAGCGCCCAGACTAGCGGGAGTTGGGAGACCCAGTACTTC
TRBD1	few	TRBV24-1	TRBJ2-1	16	CATSPGGWTGGHEQFF	TGTGCCACCAGTCCCGGGGGTTGGACAGGGGGCCATGAGCAGTTCTTC
TRBD2	-	TRBV19	TRBJ2-7	15	CASSMSPSGFYEQYF	TGTGCCAGTAGTATGTCGCCTAGCGGATTTTACGAGCAGTACTTC
-	-	TRBV7-9	TRBJ2-7	12	CASSSQAGEQYF	TGTGCCAGCAGCTCCCAGGCGGGGGAGCAGTACTTC
-	-	TRBV6-1	TRBJ1-2	14	CASSEGGPYYGYTF	TGTGCCAGCAGTGAAGGGGGGCCCTACTATGGCTACACCTTC
-	-	TRBV28	TRBJ1-3	14	CASRYGTPGNTIYF	TGTGCCAGCAGATACGGGACACCCGGAAACACCATATATTTT
TRBD1	-	TRBV28	TRBJ2-3	13	CASSWTGTDTQYF	TGTGCCAGCAGTTGGACAGGGACAGATACGCAGTATTTT
TRBD2	-	TRBV14	TRBJ2-5	15	CASSQALAGAGTQYF	TGTGCCAGCAGCCAAGCGTTAGCGGGAGCAGGGACCCAGTACTTC
-	-	TRBV9	TRBJ1-1	15	CASSATEIPNTEAFF	TGTGCCAGCAGCGCTACAGAGATCCCGAACACTGAAGCTTTCTTT
TRBD1	-	TRBV27	TRBJ1-2	16	CASSLKGQGGYYGYTF	TGTGCCAGCAGTTTAAAGGGACAGGGGGGCTACTATGGCTACACCTTC